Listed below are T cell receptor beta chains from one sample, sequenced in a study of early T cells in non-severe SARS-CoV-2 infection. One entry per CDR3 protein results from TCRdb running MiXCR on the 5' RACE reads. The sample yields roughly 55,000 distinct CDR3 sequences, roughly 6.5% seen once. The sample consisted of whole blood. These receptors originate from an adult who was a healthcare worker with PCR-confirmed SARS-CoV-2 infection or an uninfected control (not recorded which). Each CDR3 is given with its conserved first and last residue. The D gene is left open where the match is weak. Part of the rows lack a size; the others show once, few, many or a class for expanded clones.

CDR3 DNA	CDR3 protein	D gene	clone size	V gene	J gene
TGTGCCAGCAGCCCACCTGCAGGGTACAATGAGCAGTTCTTC	CASSPPAGYNEQFF	.	few	TRBV11-3	TRBJ2-1
TGTGCCAGCAGCCCGAGGGGTCGTCGGGATACGCAGTATTTT	CASSPRGRRDTQYF	.	many	TRBV11-2	TRBJ2-3
TGCAGTGCACAAGGAAAAGGGGGATTTAATTCACCCCTCCACTTT	CSAQGKGGFNSPLHF	.	few	TRBV20-1	TRBJ1-6
TGTGCCAGCAGAAAGAGGACAGCCATCGGGACTAATGAAAAACTGTTTTTT	CASRKRTAIGTNEKLFF	.	few	TRBV2	TRBJ1-4
TGTGCCAGTAGTATTTCCGGGAGTGACACCGGGGAGCTGTTTTTT	CASSISGSDTGELFF	.	.	TRBV19	TRBJ2-2
TGTGCCAGCAGCCGAAGAAGGACTAGCGGGGGTTACACAGATACGCAGTATTTT	CASSRRRTSGGYTDTQYF	TRBD2	many	TRBV7-2	TRBJ2-3
TGTGCCAGCTCACCGTTTGCAGGAGAGGATCAGCCCCAGCATTTT	CASSPFAGEDQPQHF	.	.	TRBV18	TRBJ1-5
TGTGCCAGCAGTTTGGGGGAGATTGGGTACACTGAAGCTTTCTTT	CASSLGEIGYTEAFF	.	.	TRBV28	TRBJ1-1
TGCAGCGTTCGGGAATTCTACGAGCAGTACTTC	CSVREFYEQYF	.	few	TRBV29-1	TRBJ2-7
TGTGCCAGCAGCTCGACAGTGAATTACAATGAGCAGTTCTTC	CASSSTVNYNEQFF	.	.	TRBV5-4	TRBJ2-1
TGCAGTGCGGGAAGGCCGAGGGGAGTGGTGAACACCGGGGAGCTGTTTTTT	CSAGRPRGVVNTGELFF	.	few	TRBV20-1	TRBJ2-2
TGCAGCGTTGGGAACAGGGCCCGTAATGAAAAACTGTTTTTT	CSVGNRARNEKLFF	.	few	TRBV29-1	TRBJ1-4
TGCGCCAGCAGCCAAGATTGGCGAGTTCTTACAGGGTTGGGGGGCGCTGAAGCTTTCTTT	CASSQDWRVLTGLGGAEAFF	.	few	TRBV4-1	TRBJ1-1
TGTGCCAGCTCACCACAGGGGGGCGGTTCACCCCTCCACTTT	CASSPQGGGSPLHF	.	.	TRBV18	TRBJ1-6
TGTGCCAGCAGCCACGTGCTAGCCTACGAGCAGTACTTC	CASSHVLAYEQYF	.	many	TRBV7-9	TRBJ2-7
TGCAGTGCTAGGGAGAGCGGGGCCGACACCGGGGAGCTGTTTTTT	CSARESGADTGELFF	TRBD2	many	TRBV20-1	TRBJ2-2
TGCAGTGCTTGGAGAGGGGGCGAAAAACTGTTTTTT	CSAWRGGEKLFF	TRBD1	many	TRBV20-1	TRBJ1-4
TGTGCCAGCAGCCCACGGGGAGCCGCGAATACCGGGGAGCTGTTTTTT	CASSPRGAANTGELFF	.	many	TRBV11-2	TRBJ2-2
TGTGCCAGCAGCACGGACCCCGGGTTCTACAATGAGCAGTTCTTC	CASSTDPGFYNEQFF	.	many	TRBV7-2	TRBJ2-1
TGTGCCAGCAGCCCGGGAAGCAATCAGCCCCAGCATTTT	CASSPGSNQPQHF	.	medium-sized	TRBV18	TRBJ1-5
TGTGCCAGTAGTCGACTAGCGGATAGCCAAACAGATACGCAGTATTTT	CASSRLADSQTDTQYF	TRBD2	many	TRBV19	TRBJ2-3
TGTGCCAGCAGTGAACCCCGGCAGGGGCCCCGAGAGCAGTTCTTC	CASSEPRQGPREQFF	.	many	TRBV25-1	TRBJ2-1
TGTGCCAGCAGCGTAGACCCAGGGGGACCCTACGAGCAGTACTTC	CASSVDPGGPYEQYF	TRBD1	many	TRBV7-2	TRBJ2-7
TGTGCAAGTCGCCTTAACAGGGTCCTCTCTGGAAACACCATATATTTT	CASRLNRVLSGNTIYF	.	many	TRBV12-2	TRBJ1-3
TGTGCCAGCAGTTTAGACAGCTCTGGGGCCAACGTCCTGACTTTC	CASSLDSSGANVLTF	.	many	TRBV12-3/TRBV12-4	TRBJ2-6
TGTGCCAGCGGGAGACAGGGTAGGGGCTACAATGAGCAGTTCTTC	CASGRQGRGYNEQFF	TRBD1	once	TRBV6-5	TRBJ2-1
TGTGCCAGCAGTTTACGGGATGCGGGGTTGAGTCCGGAGACACCCCTCCACTTT	CASSLRDAGLSPETPLHF	.	many	TRBV27	TRBJ1-6
TGTGCCAGCCACTTCACCGGGGAGCTGTTTTTT	CASHFTGELFF	.	many	TRBV6-2/TRBV6-3	TRBJ2-2
TGCGCCAGCAGCTCGTCCAGGGTCACAGATACGCAGTATTTT	CASSSSRVTDTQYF	.	.	TRBV5-1	TRBJ2-3
TGTGCCAGCAGCTTAGTCGGAGCTGGGGCCAACGTCCTGACTTTC	CASSLVGAGANVLTF	.	.	TRBV7-9	TRBJ2-6
TGCAGTGCTAGACAGCCAGGGGGCGTGGGAAATGAGCAGTTCTTC	CSARQPGGVGNEQFF	TRBD1	many	TRBV20-1	TRBJ2-1
TGTGCTAGCAGCTTAGCGCAACAGGGGGCTAGCACAGATACGCAGTATTTT	CASSLAQQGASTDTQYF	TRBD1	many	TRBV7-7	TRBJ2-3
TGTGCCAGCAGTTCGGGGGCTTCCTACGAGCAGTACTTC	CASSSGASYEQYF	.	many	TRBV12-3/TRBV12-4	TRBJ2-7
TGCGCCAGCAGTGATTGGACAGGGGGTTCCTCCTACGAGCAGTACTTC	CASSDWTGGSSYEQYF	TRBD1	many	TRBV10-2	TRBJ2-7
TGTGCCAGCAGCTTAGCGGTAGGGGTGAACACTGAAGCTTTCTTT	CASSLAVGVNTEAFF	.	.	TRBV7-2	TRBJ1-1
TGCAGCGTCCGGGACAGGGGTCGTAATGAGCAGTTCTTC	CSVRDRGRNEQFF	TRBD1	many	TRBV29-1	TRBJ2-1
TGCGCCAGCAGCCAAGGTTTCGTTATGAACACTGAAGCTTTCTTT	CASSQGFVMNTEAFF	.	many	TRBV4-3	TRBJ1-1
TGTGCCAGCAGCCCATGGACAGGGAACTACGAGCAGTACTTC	CASSPWTGNYEQYF	TRBD1	few	TRBV5-8	TRBJ2-7
TGTGCCAGCACAAGACAGGGTAGAGATCATATGAACACTGAAGCTTTCTTT	CASTRQGRDHMNTEAFF	TRBD1	many	TRBV5-5	TRBJ1-1
TGCGCCAGCAGCTTGGACAGAGGGGGTGAGCAGTTCTTC	CASSLDRGGEQFF	.	.	TRBV5-1	TRBJ2-1
TGTGCCAGCAGCCCTACAGAGAACACTGAAGCTTTCTTT	CASSPTENTEAFF	.	.	TRBV3-1	TRBJ1-1
TGCAGCTCCGCCCAGGGGAGAACAGATACGCAGTATTTT	CSSAQGRTDTQYF	.	.	TRBV29-1	TRBJ2-3
TGTGCCAGCAGTGAAATAGGAAAACAGCCCCAGCATTTT	CASSEIGKQPQHF	.	many	TRBV6-1	TRBJ1-5
TGCGCCAGCAGCTTGGAAGGGATTGAGCAGTACTTC	CASSLEGIEQYF	.	.	TRBV5-1	TRBJ2-7
TGTGCCAGCAGCATGGGACAGGGGGCAAAGCAGTACTTC	CASSMGQGAKQYF	TRBD1	many	TRBV11-3	TRBJ2-7
TGTGCCAGCAGCTTGATGGGGATTAGCAATCAGCCCCAGCATTTT	CASSLMGISNQPQHF	.	few	TRBV5-4	TRBJ1-5
TGTGCCAGCAGTTTACTGGGATCGGGAAACATTCAGTACTTC	CASSLLGSGNIQYF	.	many	TRBV12-3/TRBV12-4	TRBJ2-4
TGCGCCAGCAGCCAAGATTTTCGGGAAAAACTGTTTTTT	CASSQDFREKLFF	.	many	TRBV4-3	TRBJ1-4
TGTGCCAGCAGCATGAACACTGAAGCTTTCTTT	CASSMNTEAFF	.	many	TRBV5-5	TRBJ1-1
TGTGCCAGCAGCTCCACCGGGACAGGGGTGACAGATACGCAGTATTTT	CASSSTGTGVTDTQYF	TRBD1	few	TRBV7-9	TRBJ2-3
TGTGCCAGCAGCTTAGGGCAGGGGTTGGCTGAAGCTTTCTTT	CASSLGQGLAEAFF	.	.	TRBV7-9	TRBJ1-1
TGTGCCAGCAGTTCTACCCTGGCCCAGTACTTC	CASSSTLAQYF	.	.	TRBV12-3/TRBV12-4	TRBJ2-5
TGTGCCAGCAGCTTTTCAGGGGCGGATTCACCCCTCCACTTT	CASSFSGADSPLHF	.	many	TRBV7-9	TRBJ1-6
TGTGCCAGCAGTTTGGGGGGGCGCGAGGAGACCCAGTACTTC	CASSLGGREETQYF	.	few	TRBV12-3/TRBV12-4	TRBJ2-5
TGTGCCAGCAGCCTGGGACAGCCTCGAAATTATGGCTACACCTTC	CASSLGQPRNYGYTF	TRBD1	many	TRBV7-2	TRBJ1-2
TGTGCCAGCAGCCAAGCTGACAATGACTATGGCTACACCTTC	CASSQADNDYGYTF	.	.	TRBV4-2	TRBJ1-2
TGTGCCAGCAGTTACGGTAGGGTAGGCACAGATACGCAGTATTTT	CASSYGRVGTDTQYF	.	.	TRBV6-5	TRBJ2-3
TGTGCCAGCAGTTTAGGCGGCAGCTACACCGGGGAGCTGTTTTTT	CASSLGGSYTGELFF	.	few	TRBV12-3/TRBV12-4	TRBJ2-2
TGTGCCAGCAGTTCGTGGGCGGGGGTTGAAACAGATACGCAGTATTTT	CASSSWAGVETDTQYF	TRBD2	few	TRBV28	TRBJ2-3